The source of this TCR beta chain is a study of OX40 agonist ivuxolimab in advanced cancers. For the study at large: The drug used for patients, ivuxolimab, was an agonistic anti-OX40 (CD134) antibody. Dose-escalation subjects each had hepatocellular carcinoma, melanoma, renal cell or head and neck cancer. Among those treated, three patients had partial responses, one with hepatocellular carcinoma and two with cutaneous melanoma.

The CDR3 sequence is 17 residues long. With 2 bases clipped from V and 9 bases from J, the junction kept 9 bases outside the gene matches. Germline V CDR1 and CDR2: SGHTA, FQGTGA. At baseline, cycle 4 day 1, and cycle 7 day 1, blood was sampled. Some clones are missing from TCRdb's copy, which holds only in-frame ones; the method was immunoSEQ multiplex PCR. The sample lists 65,000 to 90,000 clones; 80% to 90% were seen once. The sample here was CD4+ or CD8+ T cells sorted from blood, taken in a trial of the OX40 agonist ivuxolimab. The receptor was isolated from an adult with an advanced solid tumor such as melanoma, head and neck, liver or kidney cancer. The V and J genes are TRBV7-3 and TRBJ2-1; 14 bases agree with TRBD2. This CDR3 is CASSLRPGLAGDSEQFF. The CDR3 nucleotides are TGTGCCAGCAGCTTACGGCCGGGACTAGCGGGAGACAGTGAGCAGTTCTTC. The full variable domain, with the rest looked up from reference TRBV7-3 and TRBJ2-1, is GAGVSQTPSNKVTEKGKYVELRCDPISGHTALYWYRQSLGQGPEFLIYFQGTGAADDSGLPNDRFFAVRPEGSVSTLKIQRTERGDSAVYLCASSLRPGLAGDSEQFFGPGTRLTVL.